The 16 T cell receptor beta chains below were found in one sample sequenced in a study of shared clonotypes between healthy human individuals. Sequenced by immunoSEQ multiplex PCR; TCRdb stores in-frame clones only, minus some. The sample includes about 2.4 million clones, roughly 93% of them seen just once. Specimen: naive CD4+ T cells from PBMCs. As for subset: CD45RA+ positively selected. The receptors come from a man in his late teens or twenties in good health. Some clones in this sample may be carry-over from other donors' samples.

The genes are TRBV19 and TRBJ1-2; no clear D gene. The CDR3 has 14 amino acids. Per the germline V gene, CDR1 is LNHDA and CDR2 is SQIVND (reference sequence). Trimming took 1 base from V and 4 from J, leaving 10 bases between them. The CDR3 coding sequence is TGTGCCAGTAGTATAGTTGGCAGAAGCTATGGCTACACCTTC. As protein: CASSIVGRSYGYTF.

The DNA of the CDR3 is TGTGCCAGCAGCAAGACTAGCGGGAATGAGCAGTTCTTC. It translates to CASSKTSGNEQFF. The genes are TRBV7-9 and TRBJ2-1, with 10 positions matching TRBD2. The CDR3 runs 13 residues. V was pared by 5 bases and J by 7 bases, with 2 bases of the junction left unmatched. Germline CDR1 SEHNR, CDR2 FQNEAQ (reference sequence). Together with reference TRBV7-9 and TRBJ2-1, the CDR3 gives the full variable domain: DTGVSQNPRHKITKRGQNVTFRCDPISEHNRLYWYRQTLGQGPEFLTYFQNEAQLEKSRLLSDRFSAERPKGSFSTLEIQRTEQGDSAMYLCASSKTSGNEQFFGPGTRLTVL.

CDR3 in DNA: TGTGCCAGCAGTTCAGACAGGGGTGGAGATGAAAAACTGTTTTTT. This translates into CASSSDRGGDEKLFF. This rearrangement joins TRBV2 to TRBJ1-4; 8 nucleotides align to TRBD1. V shed 5 bases and J 6 bases; nucleotides not matched to a gene: 8. Germline V gene data show CDR1 as SNHLY and CDR2 as FYNNEI. The CDR3 has 15 residues.

DNA for the CDR3: TGCGCCAGCAGAACGGGACTAGGGAATGAGCAGTTCTTC. Protein: CASRTGLGNEQFF. The chain employs TRBV5-1 and TRBJ2-1; 8 nucleotides align to TRBD2. With V trimmed by 5 bases and J by 7 bases, 5 bases remained unmatched. The CDR3 extends over 13 amino acids. Germline V lookup: CDR1 SGHRS, CDR2 YFSETQ.

The CDR3 sequence is CASSLKRGHLGSGANVLTF. Here the CDR3 DNA reads TGTGCCAGCAGCCTAAAAAGGGGGCATTTGGGCTCTGGGGCCAACGTCCTGACTTTC. This chain links TRBV7-2 with TRBJ2-6; 7 bases line up with TRBD1. The CDR3 extends over 19 amino acids. The germline V gene encodes CDR1 SGHTA and CDR2 FQGNSA. J was trimmed by 0 bases and V by 5 bases; bases with no gene match: 13.

This sequence joins TRBV2 and TRBJ2-2; D unresolved. The germline V gene encodes CDR1 SNHLY and CDR2 FYNNEI. This CDR3 region has 12 residues. The V end was cut by 5 bases, the J end by 4 bases, with 5 bases between. In DNA form, the CDR3 reads TGTGCCAGCAGTCGGACCACCGGGGAGCTGTTTTTT. It translates to CASSRTTGELFF.

V gene TRBV27 combines with J gene TRBJ1-1, with 11 bases matching TRBD1. The junction had 14 bases not matched to a gene; V was cut back by 6 bases and J by 5 bases. The CDR3 has 17 amino acids. Per germline, CDR1 MNHEY and CDR2 SMNVEV (reference sequence). CDR3 sequence: CASSYRGGGTGGTEAFF. The CDR3 DNA reads TGTGCCAGCAGCTACAGAGGGGGGGGGACAGGGGGGACTGAAGCTTTCTTT.

V usage is TRBV28 and J usage is TRBJ1-2; possibly TRBD1 for D (5 bases). CDR3 length: 13 amino acids. Deletions cut 6 bases from V and 5 bases from J, with 13 bases between. Germline assignment: CDR1 MDHEN and CDR2 SYDVKM. The CDR3 protein is CASSRQQWYGYTF. Written as DNA, the CDR3 is TGTGCCAGCAGCCGACAGCAATGGTATGGCTACACCTTC.

This clone was seen a few times. This rearrangement joins TRBV7-3 to TRBJ1-5, with TRBD1 as a possible D gene (5 bases). CDR1 and CDR2 (germline): SGHTA, FQGTGA. There are 13 residues in the CDR3. Trimming shortened V by 6 bases and J by 2 bases, and 8 bases separated the two germline ends. This CDR3 reads CASRGEGNQPQHF. The CDR3 nucleotides are TGTGCCAGCAGGGGGGAGGGCAATCAGCCCCAGCATTTT.

The chain couples TRBV18 to TRBJ1-1; D remains unclear. This CDR3 has 13 amino acids. With 3 bases removed from V and 6 bases from J, the gap between germline ends came to 11 bases. CDR1 is KGHSH, CDR2 LQKENI, per germline. The CDR3 sequence: CASSPSLGAEAFF. The CDR3 DNA reads as TGTGCCAGCTCACCGTCCTTAGGCGCTGAAGCTTTCTTT.

This chain uses TRBV7-8 with TRBJ1-2; a weak D match, TRBD1 (5 bases). Germline assignment: CDR1 SGHVS and CDR2 FQNEAQ. There are 16 residues in the CDR3. V lost 4 bases, J lost 3 bases, and 18 bases lay in between. The CDR3 loop is CASSSTVRRDDYGYTF. Here the CDR3 DNA reads TGTGCCAGCAGCTCCACAGTTCGGAGGGACGACTATGGCTACACCTTC.

The rearrangement joins TRBV25-1 to TRBJ1-3; the match to TRBD1 covers 9 bases. The CDR3 totals 16 residues. From germline, CDR1 is MGHDK and CDR2 SYGVNS. V gave up 8 bases and J gave up 3 bases; unmatched junction bases: 11. CDR3 region: CASGGTGSPFGNTIYF. The CDR3 DNA reads as TGTGCCAGCGGGGGGACAGGGAGCCCCTTTGGAAACACCATATATTTT.

The chain recombines TRBV7-2 with TRBJ2-5; D assignment may be TRBD1 or TRBD2 (5 bases each). Germline CDR1 is SGHTA and CDR2 is FQGNSA. The length of the CDR3 is 17 residues. V was trimmed by 1 base and J by 5 bases, leaving 20 bases between them. The chain's CDR3 is CASSLGLGGGAGETQYF. CDR3 sequence (DNA): TGTGCCAGCAGCTTAGGACTCGGTGGGGGAGCCGGTGAGACCCAGTACTTC.

The chain employs TRBV2 and TRBJ2-6, with D unclear. The CDR3 runs 15 residues. Trimming took 6 bases from V and 0 from J, leaving 9 bases between them. CDR1 and CDR2 from the germline V gene are SNHLY and FYNNEI. The CDR3 loop is CASRTERSGANVLTF. The CDR3 DNA reads as TGTGCCAGCAGGACCGAACGCTCTGGGGCCAACGTCCTGACTTTC.

For the CDR3, the DNA is TGTGCCAGCCATCCCCTCCTAGGTGCCACAGATACGCAGTATTTT. Translation gives CASHPLLGATDTQYF. The chain has TRBV2 and TRBJ2-3; D gene uncertain. The CDR3 runs 15 residues. Trimming took off 8 bases at V and 2 bases at J, with 17 bases between the two ends. Germline V gene sequence: CDR1 SNHLY, CDR2 FYNNEI. The whole variable domain, filled in from reference TRBV2 and TRBJ2-3, reads EPEVTQTPSHQVTQMGQEVILRCVPISNHLYFYWYRQILGQKVEFLVSFYNNEISEKSEIFDDQFSVERPDGSNFTLKIRSTKLEDSAMYFCASHPLLGATDTQYFGPGTRLTVL.

The gene calls are TRBV28 and TRBJ1-2; D is ambiguous. This CDR3 region has 15 residues. CDR1 is MDHEN and CDR2 is SYDVKM in the germline V gene. Deletions cut 3 bases from V and 5 bases from J, with 16 bases between. The chain's CDR3 is CASSLPGTREYGYTF. The DNA for the CDR3 is TGTGCCAGCAGTTTGCCAGGAACAAGGGAGTATGGCTACACCTTC.